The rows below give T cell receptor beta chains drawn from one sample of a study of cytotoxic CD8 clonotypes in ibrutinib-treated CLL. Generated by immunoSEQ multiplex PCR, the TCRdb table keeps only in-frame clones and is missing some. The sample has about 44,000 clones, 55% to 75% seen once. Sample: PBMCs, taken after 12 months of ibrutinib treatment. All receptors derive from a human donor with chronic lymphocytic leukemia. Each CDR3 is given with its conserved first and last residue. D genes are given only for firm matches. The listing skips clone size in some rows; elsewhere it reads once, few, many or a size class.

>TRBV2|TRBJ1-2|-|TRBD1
CASSVGQGTYGYTF
TGTGCCAGCAGTGTAGGACAGGGCACCTATGGCTACACCTTC
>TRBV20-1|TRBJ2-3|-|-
CSAVGTDTQYF
TGCAGTGCGGTTGGCACAGATACGCAGTATTTT
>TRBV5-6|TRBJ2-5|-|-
CASSLGVQETQYF
TGTGCCAGCAGCTTGGGGGTCCAAGAGACCCAGTACTTC
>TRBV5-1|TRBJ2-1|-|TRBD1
CASSLARQGRGYNEQFF
TGCGCCAGCAGCTTGGCCAGACAGGGGCGGGGTTACAATGAGCAGTTCTTC
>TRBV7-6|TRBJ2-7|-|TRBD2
CASSFSGRTLSHEQYF
TGTGCCAGCAGTTTTAGCGGGAGGACCTTATCCCACGAGCAGTACTTC
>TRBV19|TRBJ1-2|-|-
CASNRLQANYGYTF
TGTGCCAGTAACCGGTTGCAGGCTAACTATGGCTACACCTTC
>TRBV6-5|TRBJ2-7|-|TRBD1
CASTPETGVTYEQYF
TGTGCCAGCACCCCGGAGACAGGGGTTACCTACGAGCAGTACTTC
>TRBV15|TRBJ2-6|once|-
CATSSTRQISGANVLTF
TGTGCCACCAGCAGCACCAGACAGATCTCTGGGGCCAACGTCCTGACTTTC
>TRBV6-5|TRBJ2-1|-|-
CASSYSMADSYNEQFF
TGTGCCAGCAGTTACTCGATGGCGGACTCCTACAATGAGCAGTTCTTC
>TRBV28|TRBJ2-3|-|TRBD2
CASSFRSTSATDTQYF
TGTGCCAGCAGTTTTCGGTCGACTAGCGCCACAGATACGCAGTATTTT
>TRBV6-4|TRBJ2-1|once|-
CASKGAASYNEQFF
TGTGCCAGCAAAGGAGCGGCCTCCTACAATGAGCAGTTCTTC
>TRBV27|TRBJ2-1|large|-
CASSHGVYNEQFF
TGTGCCAGCAGTCACGGAGTGTACAATGAGCAGTTCTTC
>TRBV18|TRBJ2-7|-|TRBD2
CASSPTSGRETEQYF
TGTGCCAGCTCACCTACTAGCGGGAGAGAGACCGAGCAGTACTTC
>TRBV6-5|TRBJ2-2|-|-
CASSYSLASGELFF
TGTGCCAGCAGTTACTCGCTAGCGTCCGGGGAGCTGTTTTTT
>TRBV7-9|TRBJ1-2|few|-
CASSLQGGVSGYTF
TGTGCCAGCAGCTTACAGGGCGGGGTATCTGGCTACACCTTC
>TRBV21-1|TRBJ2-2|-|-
CASRGATGWGTGELFF
TGTGCCAGCAGAGGGGCAACGGGTTGGGGCACCGGGGAGCTGTTTTTT
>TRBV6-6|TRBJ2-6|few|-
CASGSLRGSVLTF
TGTGCCAGCGGGTCCCTCAGAGGGTCCGTCCTGACTTTC
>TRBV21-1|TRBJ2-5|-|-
CASSKAYYQETQYF
TGTGCCAGCAGCAAAGCTTATTATCAAGAGACCCAGTACTTC
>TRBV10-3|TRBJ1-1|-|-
CAITPGVLNTEAFF
TGTGCCATCACCCCCGGCGTACTGAACACTGAAGCTTTCTTT
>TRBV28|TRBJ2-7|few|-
CASEGIEQYF
TGTGCCAGCGAAGGGATCGAGCAGTACTTC
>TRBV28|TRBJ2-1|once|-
CASSGPHSEQFF
TGTGCCAGCTCGGGACCCCACAGTGAGCAGTTCTTC
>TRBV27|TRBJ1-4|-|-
CASSHSSFGVEKLFF
TGTGCCAGCAGCCACTCGTCGTTTGGGGTTGAAAAACTGTTTTTT
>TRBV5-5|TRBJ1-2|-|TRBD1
CASSAGQGSYGYTF
TGTGCCAGCAGCGCGGGACAGGGCAGCTATGGCTACACCTTC
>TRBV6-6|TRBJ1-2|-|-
CASSSRGTEGYTF
TGTGCCAGCAGTTCGAGGGGAACGGAAGGCTACACCTTC
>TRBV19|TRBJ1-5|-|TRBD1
CASSQDRGGNQPQHF
TGTGCCAGTTCCCAGGACAGGGGAGGGAATCAGCCCCAGCATTTT
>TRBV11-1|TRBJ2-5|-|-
CASSPGGGQETQYF
TGTGCCAGCAGCCCTGGGGGAGGCCAAGAGACCCAGTACTTC
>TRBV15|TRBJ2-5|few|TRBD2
CATSGGDAGRETQYF
TGTGCCACCAGCGGGGGGGACGCCGGTCGGGAGACCCAGTACTTC
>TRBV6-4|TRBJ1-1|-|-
CASSQGGGTEAFF
TGTGCCAGCAGTCAGGGCGGAGGCACTGAAGCTTTCTTT
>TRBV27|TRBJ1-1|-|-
CASSLSTGNTEAFF
TGTGCCAGCAGTTTATCTACAGGGAACACTGAAGCTTTCTTT
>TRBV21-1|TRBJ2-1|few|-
CASSKAINGTSGSYNEQFF
TGTGCCAGCAGCAAAGCTATAAACGGGACTAGCGGGAGCTACAATGAGCAGTTCTTC
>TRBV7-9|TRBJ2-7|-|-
CASSSWTRLHEQYF
TGTGCCAGCAGCTCCTGGACTCGACTCCACGAGCAGTACTTC
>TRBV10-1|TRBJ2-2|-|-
CASSLRGTGELFF
TGCGCCAGCAGCCTTAGGGGGACCGGGGAGCTGTTTTTT
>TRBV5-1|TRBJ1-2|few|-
CASSLVAQDYGYTF
TGCGCCAGCAGCTTGGTAGCACAGGACTATGGCTACACCTTC
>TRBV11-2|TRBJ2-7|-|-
CASSPPPMGPYEQYF
TGTGCCAGCAGCCCGCCCCCCATGGGACCTTACGAGCAGTACTTC
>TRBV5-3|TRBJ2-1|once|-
CASSLRDFNNEQFF
TGTGCCAGCAGCCTCCGGGACTTCAACAATGAGCAGTTCTTC
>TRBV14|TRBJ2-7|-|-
CASSRRGGPSSYEQYF
TGTGCCAGCAGCCGAAGGGGGGGGCCCAGCTCCTACGAGCAGTACTTC
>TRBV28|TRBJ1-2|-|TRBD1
CASSSTGTAGNYGYTF
TGTGCCAGCAGTTCTACCGGGACAGCTGGGAACTATGGCTACACCTTC
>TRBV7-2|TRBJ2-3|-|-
CASSLVGGADTQYF
TGTGCCAGCAGCTTAGTAGGAGGCGCAGATACGCAGTATTTT
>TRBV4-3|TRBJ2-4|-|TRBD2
CASSQTSGNIQYF
TGCGCCAGCAGCCAGACTAGCGGAAACATTCAGTACTTC
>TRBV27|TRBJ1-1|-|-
CASSFSQGTEAFF
TGTGCCAGCAGTTTTTCCCAGGGGACTGAAGCTTTCTTT
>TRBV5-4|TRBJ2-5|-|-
CASSAGRETQYF
TGTGCCAGCAGTGCGGGCCGGGAGACCCAGTACTTC